Given below is one T cell receptor beta chain in context. V dropped 0 bases and J dropped 2 bases, with 3 bases sitting between them. Germline V gene sequence: CDR1 LGHNA, CDR2 YSLEER. This CDR3 has 13 residues. These data originate in a study of blood T cell repertoires in COVID-19. Study summary: Acute and convalescent COVID-19 samples came from the United States, Italy and Spain.

The authors' processing: For nucleated cells, counts were estimated from reference gene primer amplification. Profiled with immunoSEQ multiplex PCR; TCRdb holds only in-frame clones, not every one. V, J and clone size are those of that table, while D and trimming were read from the DNA. The sample lists a few hundred thousand clones; more than 65% were seen once. V is TRBV4-3 and J is TRBJ2-3; D unclear. The material sequenced was peripheral blood. This sequence was found in a woman aged 40 to 50 who had recovered from COVID-19. The CDR3, as DNA: TGCGCCAGCAGCCAAGACTTCACAGATACGCAGTATTTT. Protein sequence: CASSQDFTDTQYF.